Detailed here is one T cell receptor beta chain. Its cognate antigen is unknown. The ends lost 4 bases at V and 3 bases at J; junction bases unmatched: 3. CDR3 length: 14 amino acids. CDR1 SGHRS and CDR2 YFSETQ come from the germline V gene. This table comes from immunoSEQ multiplex PCR, and its TCRdb copy is limited to in-frame clones, with some not included. Of some 130,000 clones listed, approximately 83% are singletons. This sample is part of a study of T cell responses to AZD1222 COVID-19 vaccine. About the research overall: Second-dose groups at about 4 or about 12 weeks were pooled. Notes on the study in general: There were repertoire samples only from the period after the peak T cell response. At 160-218 and 743-854, vaccine-associated CD4 TCRs were dominant, and they spanned spike. Most donors were white British and more were female, and clonal diversity was possibly underestimated.

The chain combines TRBV5-1 with TRBJ1-3; TRBD1 aligns across 8 bases. The source was peripheral blood, collected on day 0 of AZD1222 vaccination. The sequence derives from an adult in good health. The CDR3 here is CASSAGTGGNTIYF. CDR3 DNA: TGCGCCAGCAGCGCGGGGACAGGTGGAAACACCATATATTTT.